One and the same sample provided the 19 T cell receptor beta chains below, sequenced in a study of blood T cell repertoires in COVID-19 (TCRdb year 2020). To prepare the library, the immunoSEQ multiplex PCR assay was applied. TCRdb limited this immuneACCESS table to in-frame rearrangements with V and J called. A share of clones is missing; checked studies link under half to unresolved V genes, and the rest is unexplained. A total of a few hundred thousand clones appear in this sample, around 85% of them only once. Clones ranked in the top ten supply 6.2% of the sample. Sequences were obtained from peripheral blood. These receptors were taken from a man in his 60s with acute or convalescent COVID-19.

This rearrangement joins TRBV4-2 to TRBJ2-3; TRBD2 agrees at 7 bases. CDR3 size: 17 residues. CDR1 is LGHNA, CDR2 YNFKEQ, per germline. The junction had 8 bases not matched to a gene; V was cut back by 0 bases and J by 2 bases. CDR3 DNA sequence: TGTGCCAGCAGCCAAGATCTGCCTAGCGGCTCCACAGATACGCAGTATTTT. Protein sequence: CASSQDLPSGSTDTQYF.

CDR3 nucleotides: TGTGCCAGCAGCGGACAGGGCTGGAACACTGAAGCTTTCTTT. Translation gives CASSGQGWNTEAFF. The chain uses TRBV6-5 and TRBJ1-1, with 8 nucleotides matching TRBD1. V trimming: 6 bases; J trimming: 1 base; junction bases outside the gene matches: 4. The CDR3 runs to 14 residues. Per germline, CDR1 MNHEY and CDR2 SVGAGI.

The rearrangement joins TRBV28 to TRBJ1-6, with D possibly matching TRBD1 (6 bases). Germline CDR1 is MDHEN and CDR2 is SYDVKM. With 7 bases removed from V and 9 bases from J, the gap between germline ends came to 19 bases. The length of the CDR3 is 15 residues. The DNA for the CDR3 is TGTGCCAGCACCCAAAACAGGGCGCAGTTTTCACCCCTCCACTTT. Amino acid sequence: CASTQNRAQFSPLHF.

CDR3: CASSIPGLTYNEQFF. CDR3 in DNA: TGTGCCAGTAGTATACCGGGACTAACCTACAATGAGCAGTTCTTC. The chain combines TRBV19 with TRBJ2-1; 7 nucleotides match TRBD2. The CDR3 totals 15 residues. In germline, CDR1 is LNHDA, CDR2 SQIVND (reference sequence). After removal of 2 bases from V and 2 bases from J, the junction contained 3 bases not matched to a gene.

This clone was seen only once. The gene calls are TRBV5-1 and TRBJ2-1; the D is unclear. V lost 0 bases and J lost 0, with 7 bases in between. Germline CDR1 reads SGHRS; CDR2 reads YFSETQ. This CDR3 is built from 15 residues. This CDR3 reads CASSLVADSYNEQFF. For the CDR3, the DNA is TGCGCCAGCAGCTTGGTTGCGGACTCCTACAATGAGCAGTTCTTC.

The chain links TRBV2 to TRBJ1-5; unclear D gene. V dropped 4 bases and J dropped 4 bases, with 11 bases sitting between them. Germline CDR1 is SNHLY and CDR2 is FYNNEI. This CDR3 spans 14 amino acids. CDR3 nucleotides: TGTGCCAGCAGTGTAAGGACTTCAAATCAGCCCCAGCATTTT. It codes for CASSVRTSNQPQHF.

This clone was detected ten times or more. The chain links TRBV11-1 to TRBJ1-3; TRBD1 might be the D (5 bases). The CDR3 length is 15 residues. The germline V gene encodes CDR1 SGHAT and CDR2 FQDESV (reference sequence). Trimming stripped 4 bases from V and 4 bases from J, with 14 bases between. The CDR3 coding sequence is TGTGCCAGCAGCTCCACCGGGGGAGTCGGAAACACCATATATTTT. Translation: CASSSTGGVGNTIYF.

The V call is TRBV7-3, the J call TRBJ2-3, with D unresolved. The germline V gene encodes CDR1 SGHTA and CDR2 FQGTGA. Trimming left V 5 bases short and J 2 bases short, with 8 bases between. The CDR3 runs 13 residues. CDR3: CASSVYNTDTQYF. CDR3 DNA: TGTGCCAGCAGCGTTTATAACACAGATACGCAGTATTTT. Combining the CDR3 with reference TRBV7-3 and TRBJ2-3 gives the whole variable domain GAGVSQTPSNKVTEKGKYVELRCDPISGHTALYWYRQSLGQGPEFLIYFQGTGAADDSGLPNDRFFAVRPEGSVSTLKIQRTERGDSAVYLCASSVYNTDTQYFGPGTRLTVL.

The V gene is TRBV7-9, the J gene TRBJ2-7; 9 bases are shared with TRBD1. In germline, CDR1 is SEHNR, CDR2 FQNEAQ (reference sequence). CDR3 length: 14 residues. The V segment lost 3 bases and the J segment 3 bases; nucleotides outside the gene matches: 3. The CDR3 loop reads CASSFGTGSYEQYF. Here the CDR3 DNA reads TGTGCCAGCAGCTTTGGGACAGGGAGCTACGAGCAGTACTTC.

CDR3 in amino acids: CASGLEVGVETQYF. CDR3 sequence (DNA): TGTGCTAGTGGTTTGGAGGTAGGGGTGGAGACCCAGTACTTC. This chain connects TRBV12-5 to TRBJ2-5; possibly TRBD1 for D (5 bases). This CDR3 comprises 14 residues. CDR1 LGHNT and CDR2 FRNRAP come from the germline V gene. V was pared by 1 base and J by 5 bases, with 11 bases between.

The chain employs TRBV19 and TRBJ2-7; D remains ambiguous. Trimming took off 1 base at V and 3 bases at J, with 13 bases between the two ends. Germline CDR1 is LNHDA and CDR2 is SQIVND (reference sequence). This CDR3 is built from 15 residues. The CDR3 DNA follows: TGTGCCAGTAGTATAGCGCTAGAGTCCGTCTACGAGCAGTACTTC. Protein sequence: CASSIALESVYEQYF.

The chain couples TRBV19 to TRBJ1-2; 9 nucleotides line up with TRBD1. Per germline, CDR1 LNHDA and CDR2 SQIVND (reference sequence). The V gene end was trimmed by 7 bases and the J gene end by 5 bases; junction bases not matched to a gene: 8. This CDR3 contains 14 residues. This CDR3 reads CASTTTGTGYGYTF. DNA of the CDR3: TGTGCCAGTACCACAACCGGGACAGGGTATGGCTACACCTTC.

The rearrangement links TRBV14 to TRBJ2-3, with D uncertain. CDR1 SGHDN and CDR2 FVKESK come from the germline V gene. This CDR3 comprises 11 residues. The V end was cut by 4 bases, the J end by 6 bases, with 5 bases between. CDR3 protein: CASSRSDTQYF. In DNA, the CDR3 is TGTGCCAGCAGCCGTAGTGATACGCAGTATTTT.

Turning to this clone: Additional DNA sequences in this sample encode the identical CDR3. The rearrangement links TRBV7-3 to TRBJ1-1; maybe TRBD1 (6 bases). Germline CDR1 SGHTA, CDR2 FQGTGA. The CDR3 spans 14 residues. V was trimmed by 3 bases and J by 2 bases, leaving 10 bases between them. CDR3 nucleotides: TGTGCCAGCAGCTTGTCGGGACAAAACACTGAAGCTTTCTTT. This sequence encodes CASSLSGQNTEAFF.

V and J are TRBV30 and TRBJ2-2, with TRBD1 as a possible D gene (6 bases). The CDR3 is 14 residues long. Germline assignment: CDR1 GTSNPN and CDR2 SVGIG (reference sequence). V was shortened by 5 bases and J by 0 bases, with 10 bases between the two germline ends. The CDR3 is CAWATGSNTGELFF. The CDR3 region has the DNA TGTGCCTGGGCTACAGGGTCGAACACCGGGGAGCTGTTTTTT.

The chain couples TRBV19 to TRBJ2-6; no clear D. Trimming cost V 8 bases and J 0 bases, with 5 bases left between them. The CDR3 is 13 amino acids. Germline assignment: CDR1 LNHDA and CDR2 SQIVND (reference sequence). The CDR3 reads CASRFSGANVLTF. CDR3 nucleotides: TGTGCCAGTCGGTTCTCTGGGGCCAACGTCCTGACTTTC.

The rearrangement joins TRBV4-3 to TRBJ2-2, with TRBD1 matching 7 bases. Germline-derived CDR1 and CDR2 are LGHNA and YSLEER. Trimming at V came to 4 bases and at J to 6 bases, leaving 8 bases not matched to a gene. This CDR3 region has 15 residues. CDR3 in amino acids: CASSRLVGTAGELFF. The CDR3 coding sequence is TGCGCCAGCAGCCGCTTGGTTGGGACAGCCGGGGAGCTGTTTTTT.

The CDR3 DNA reads TGTGCCAGCAGTTCCCCCCGAATGAGCGGGAGCTACGAGCAGTACTTC. Protein sequence: CASSSPRMSGSYEQYF. V usage is TRBV27 and J usage is TRBJ2-7, with 8 positions matching TRBD2. There are 16 residues in the CDR3. The germline CDR1 and CDR2 sequences are MNHEY and SMNVEV (reference sequence). The J segment lost 3 bases and the V segment lost 4 bases, leaving 11 bases of the junction unmatched.

Written as DNA, the CDR3 is TGTGCCAGCAGAGGGACAGGCGGGGGCAATCAGCCCCAGCATTTT. This codes for CASRGTGGGNQPQHF. The rearrangement links TRBV2 to TRBJ1-5, with TRBD1 identical over 8 bases. V trimming: 6 bases; J trimming: 2 bases; junction bases outside the gene matches: 6. CDR3 length: 15 amino acids. From germline, CDR1 is SNHLY and CDR2 FYNNEI.